This T cell receptor beta chain was observed in a study of post-analysis software for immune sequencing data. Regarding this clonotype: The antigen remains undetermined.

Notes on the study in general: Normalized Chao1 diversity in multiple sclerosis patients fell significantly below that of controls.

Sequencing libraries made from TCR beta cDNA carried unique molecular identifiers. One entry per CDR3 protein results from TCRdb running MiXCR on the PCR reads. The sample yields about 570,000 distinct CDR3 sequences, around a third seen once. This receptor was obtained from a girl between 2 and 17 years old with multiple sclerosis. The sequencing sample was made of blood.

This CDR3 is CSARVAGRSYNEQFF. CDR3 DNA sequence: TGCAGTGCTAGGGTAGCGGGGCGCTCCTACAATGAGCAGTTCTTC. V is TRBV20-1 and J is TRBJ2-1; 8 nucleotides align to TRBD2. The ends lost 3 bases at V and 0 bases at J; junction bases unmatched: 4. This CDR3 has 15 amino acids. From germline, CDR1 is DFQATT and CDR2 SNEGSKA (reference sequence).